Listed below are T cell receptor beta chains from one sample, sequenced in a study of persistence of HIV-infected CD4 T cells. Profiling relied on immunoSEQ multiplex PCR, and the TCRdb table lists in-frame clones only, not all of them. The sample shows about 43,000 clones, roughly 90% of them seen only once. Their recognized antigens are unknown. Sample: CD4+ T cells sorted from PBMCs after approximately 19-hour stimulation, taken from a patient who received antiretroviral therapy. These receptors originate from an adult man with HIV who was CMV-seropositive. CDR3s include the opening cysteine and the closing phenylalanine or tryptophan. The D gene is left open where the match is weak. The listing skips clone size in some rows; elsewhere it reads once, few, many or a size class.

clone_size j_call d_call v_call cdr3_nt cdr3_aa
. TRBJ1-4 TRBD1 TRBV7-6 TGTGCCAGCAGCCGCCGGACAGGCAATAATGAAAAACTGTTTTTT CASSRRTGNNEKLFF
. TRBJ2-7 . TRBV15 TGTGCCACCAGCAGAGGGGCGGTTTCCTACGAGCAGTACTTC CATSRGAVSYEQYF
. TRBJ2-1 . TRBV6-5 TGTGCCAGCAGTTTGGCCAGGGTCAGGAATGAGCAGTTCTTC CASSLARVRNEQFF
once TRBJ1-2 TRBD1 TRBV7-8 TGTGCCAGCAGCTTAGGGGCAGGGGGAAGTCGGGACTATGGCTACACCTTC CASSLGAGGSRDYGYTF
few TRBJ1-3 . TRBV19 TGTGCCAGTAGTACGAATGTCCAGCCAGGAAACACCATATATTTT CASSTNVQPGNTIYF
. TRBJ1-1 . TRBV10-2 TGCGCCAGCAGTGAGAGGAACACTGAAGCTTTCTTT CASSERNTEAFF
. TRBJ1-4 TRBD1 TRBV2 TGTGCCAGCCGCAGGACAGGTTTGGATGAAAAACTGTTTTTT CASRRTGLDEKLFF
. TRBJ1-1 . TRBV10-2 TGCGCCAGCGTGGACGGTCCTACTGAAGCTTTCTTT CASVDGPTEAFF
. TRBJ1-3 . TRBV6-5 TGTGCCAGCGCCGGCAGAAACACCATATATTTT CASAGRNTIYF
. TRBJ1-5 . TRBV28 TGTGCCAGCAGTTTTGGAGAGACCAGCAATCAGCCCCAGCATTTT CASSFGETSNQPQHF
few TRBJ1-2 . TRBV27 TGTGCCAGCAGCACCGAATGGGGGGGAGCTAACTATGGCTACACCTTC CASSTEWGGANYGYTF
. TRBJ1-4 . TRBV6-5 TGTGCCAGCAGTTACTCGAGGAGGACTAATGAAAAACTGTTTTTT CASSYSRRTNEKLFF
. TRBJ1-2 . TRBV6-5 TGTGCCAGCACCCCCTCGGGGGGCTACTATGGCTACACCTTC CASTPSGGYYGYTF